This record covers a single TCR beta chain. Its target antigen remains unknown. Base qualities are missing; no much larger clone stands one base away. The method was 5' RACE. These reads were obtained on an Illumina HiSeq 2000. Template switching introduced a universal primer binding site; the final cDNA contained a unique molecular identifier, enabling accurate counting of TCR cDNA molecules. Specific primers in the conserved constant-segment region were used to synthesize first-strand cDNA for TCR alpha and beta chains. To control for contamination, each cDNA library was double barcoded with a SMART-Mk sample barcode plus Illumina barcodes. TruSeq adapter sequences and Illumina sample barcodes were added in two successive PCR steps. Sequencing of the TCR alpha and beta cDNA libraries was done on the Illumina HiSeq platform using custom primers. For the original study's pipeline: MiGEC was used to process raw reads and extract unique molecular identifiers, and MiXCR was used to find CDR3 positions. Recombination models were inferred per individual with the repgenHMM and IGoR tools using an EM algorithm. The analysis of shared clonotypes was done with the tcR package in R, with sharing normalized by the product of cloneset sizes. To study raw recombination free of thymic and clonal selection effects, out-of-frame nonproductive sequences were analyzed. TCRdb itself trimmed the public reads at Q25 with fastp, ran MiXCR and retained productive beta chains. All rows with the same CDR3 protein become a single entry with the most common DNA and genes. The V and J calls and clone size come from TCRdb's table, not from the authors' own analysis. The sample records 200,000 to 300,000 distinct CDR3 sequences, 7% to 8.5% of which are singletons. The top ten constitute 5.4% of the sample.

This sample was taken from a study of identical twins (dated by TCRdb to about 2016). In terms of the full investigation: TCR alpha and beta repertoires from monozygotic twins, unrelated adults of various ages and cord blood were deep-sequenced to test whether fetal clonotypes persist. Replicate twin experiments were performed at different times using different library preparation protocols to rule out contamination. Study-wide findings and limitations: Conclusions relied on cross-sectional statistical analysis, since the same donors could not be followed over many years. Compared with coincidental sharing between unrelated individuals, out-of-frame TCR alpha sequences shared between twins had an excess of sequences with low generation probability. Abundant cord blood beta clonotypes carried fewer insertions; young adult naive repertoires showed a weaker similar trend, while memory repertoires showed none. Zero-insertion analyses could be partly confounded by invariant T cells such as MAIT and iNKT, though diverse VJ usage argued against such confounding for most clonotypes. In beta out-of-frame sequences, excess twin sharing was weaker, because having fewer shared sequences lowered the signal-to-noise ratio. Out-of-frame TCR alpha sharing in monozygotic twins was systematically underestimated by recombination models, whereas sharing between unrelated individuals was in agreement with the recombination models.

From a lookup of the germline V gene, CDR1 and CDR2 are MNHNS and SASEGT. V is shortened by 3 bases, J by 5 bases, and the region joining them spans 11 bases. Spanning cysteine to phenylalanine, the CDR3 consists of 14 amino acids. The DNA shown is the 42-base CDR3, in frame from base 1. Only healthy Caucasian donors were included. The twin cohort comprised three pairs of female monozygotic twins, all aged about 18 to 30 years. CD4+ and CD8+ T cell populations were isolated with positive isolation kits from Invitrogen. These data also formed part of another study, on yellow fever vaccine responses in identical twins. That second publication adds: The authors reported that the T cell response to vaccination in identical twins appeared partly convergent and partly personalized. In the study, vaccine-responding T cell clones were precisely tracked in identical twins.

This clonotype was obtained from a woman under 30 in good health. The chain is assembled from TRBV6-1 and TRBJ2-1, with the identity of the D gene unclear. Sequencing was performed on CD8+ T cells sorted from blood. The CDR3 region: CASSDLGSNNEQFF. The DNA sequence is as follows: TGTGCCAGCAGTGATTTGGGCAGCAACAATGAGCAGTTCTTC.